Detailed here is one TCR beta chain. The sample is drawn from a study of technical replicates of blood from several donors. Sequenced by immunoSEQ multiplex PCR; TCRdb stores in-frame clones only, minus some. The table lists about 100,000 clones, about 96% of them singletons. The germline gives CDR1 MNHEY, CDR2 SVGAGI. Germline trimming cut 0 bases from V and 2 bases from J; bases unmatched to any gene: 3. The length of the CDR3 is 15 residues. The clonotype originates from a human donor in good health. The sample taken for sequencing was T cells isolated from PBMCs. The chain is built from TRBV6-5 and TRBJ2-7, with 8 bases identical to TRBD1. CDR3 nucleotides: TGTGCCAGCAGTTACTCGGACAGGGCCACCTACGAGCAGTACTTC. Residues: CASSYSDRATYEQYF.